This T cell receptor beta chain was recorded in a study of T cells after yellow fever vaccination. The germline gives CDR1 SGHTA, CDR2 FQGTGA. This CDR3 has 16 residues. V was trimmed by 5 bases and J by 6 bases, leaving 23 bases between them. This clonotype was observed a handful of times. Its antigen is not identified. Study-level points and caveats: Among primary-vaccination clones, most reappeared after the booster, at approximately 97% for CD4 and roughly 88% for CD8. It was a small share of clonotypes that appeared in both CD4 and CD8 compartments.

TCRdb ran MiXCR on the 5' RACE reads and lists one entry per CDR3 protein. The table shows hundreds of thousands of distinct CDR3 sequences, with less than 15% occurring only once. The chain links TRBV7-3 to TRBJ2-7; the D call may be TRBD1 or TRBD2 (6 bases each). Sequencing used PBMCs, obtained on the day of the yellow fever booster vaccination. This receptor was obtained from a man younger than 45 who received the YFV17D yellow fever vaccine. The CDR3: CASSPQSGTQGGEQYF. DNA for the CDR3: TGTGCCAGCAGCCCACAATCCGGGACTCAAGGGGGCGAGCAGTACTTC. Combining the CDR3 with reference TRBV7-3 and TRBJ2-7 gives the whole variable domain GAGVSQTPSNKVTEKGKYVELRCDPISGHTALYWYRQSLGQGPEFLIYFQGTGAADDSGLPNDRFFAVRPEGSVSTLKIQRTERGDSAVYLCASSPQSGTQGGEQYFGPGTRLTVT.